This entry lists 5 T cell receptor beta chains sequenced from one sample in a study of shared clonotypes between healthy human individuals. Sequencing used immunoSEQ multiplex PCR; TCRdb keeps in-frame clones, though not all of them. The sample holds about 1 million clones, around 74% seen once. The sequencing sample was made of memory CD4+ T cells sorted from blood. Subset denoted: CD45RA-negative fraction. The receptors stem from a man between 18 and 29 years old in good health.

This chain connects TRBV29-1 to TRBJ1-2; no firm D call. V dropped 3 bases and J dropped 5 bases, with 13 bases sitting between them. CDR1 and CDR2 from the germline V gene are SQVTM and ANQGSEA. The CDR3 sequence is 13 residues long. The CDR3 loop is CSVEAAGWYGYTF. CDR3 DNA: TGCAGCGTTGAGGCGGCAGGATGGTATGGCTACACCTTC.

This clone was detected a few times. The chain is built from TRBV10-3 and TRBJ1-1; 7 nucleotides align to TRBD1. Germline V gives CDR1 ENHRY, CDR2 SYGVKD. The CDR3 runs to 13 residues. Trimming at V came to 4 bases and at J to 3 bases, leaving 2 bases not matched to a gene. The CDR3 DNA follows: TGTGCCATCAGTGTGCAGGGGGACACTGAAGCTTTCTTT. This sequence encodes CAISVQGDTEAFF.

The CDR3 bases are TGCGCCAGCAGCACAGCCCGCTTCAGGGGGCTGGTCGGTGAGCAGTTCTTC. Translation gives CASSTARFRGLVGEQFF. The chain recombines TRBV5-1 with TRBJ2-1; 8 nucleotides line up with TRBD1. Unmatched junction bases numbered 18, after V lost 4 bases and J lost 9 bases. CDR1 is SGHRS and CDR2 is YFSETQ in the germline V gene. CDR3 length: 17 residues.

This clone was recorded once. The chain recombines TRBV5-4 with TRBJ2-5; 7 positions agree with TRBD1. This CDR3 contains 15 residues. The germline CDR1 and CDR2 sequences are SGHNT and YYREEE (reference sequence). V gave up 4 bases and J gave up 1 base; unmatched junction bases: 7. CDR3 sequence (DNA): TGTGCCAGCAGCGAGAGACAGGGTAGCCAAGAGACCCAGTACTTC. The encoded protein is CASSERQGSQETQYF.

This sequence joins TRBV11-2 and TRBJ2-1; TRBD2 aligns across 14 bases. The J segment lost 11 bases and the V segment lost 4 bases, leaving 7 bases of the junction unmatched. This CDR3 has 15 amino acids. CDR1 and CDR2 from the germline V gene are SGHAT and FQNNGV. Here the CDR3 DNA reads TGTGCCAGCAGCTGGGACGGGACTAGCGGGGGAAAGCAGTTCTTC. It encodes CASSWDGTSGGKQFF.